This TCR beta chain came from a study of blood T cells in healthy people across ages. Background on the study: T cells yielded about one barcoded beta molecule per two cells through template switching. Study-level points and caveats: Age brought a roughly linear fall in TCR beta diversity measured per million T cells.

For this clonotype: The antigen is undetermined.

PCR was performed a second time for about 6 to 12 cycles using a sample-barcoded 5' primer and a J-beta primer mix. Every single cDNA molecule received a tag from a template-switch adaptor with 12 random nucleotides. TCRdb re-called the 5' RACE reads with MiXCR, one entry per CDR3 protein. The sample lists some 1.4 million distinct CDR3 sequences, around 39% seen once, with 7.9% in the top ten. This receptor was obtained from a woman younger than 35 in good health. The source material was blood.

CDR3 sequence: CASSPREYGYTF. The DNA for the CDR3 is TGTGCCAGCAGCCCCCGGGAGTATGGCTACACCTTC. The genes are TRBV12-3 or TRBV12-4 and TRBJ1-2; no clear D. The CDR3 sequence is 12 residues long. V lost 6 bases to trimming and J lost 5 bases, with 10 bases between them.